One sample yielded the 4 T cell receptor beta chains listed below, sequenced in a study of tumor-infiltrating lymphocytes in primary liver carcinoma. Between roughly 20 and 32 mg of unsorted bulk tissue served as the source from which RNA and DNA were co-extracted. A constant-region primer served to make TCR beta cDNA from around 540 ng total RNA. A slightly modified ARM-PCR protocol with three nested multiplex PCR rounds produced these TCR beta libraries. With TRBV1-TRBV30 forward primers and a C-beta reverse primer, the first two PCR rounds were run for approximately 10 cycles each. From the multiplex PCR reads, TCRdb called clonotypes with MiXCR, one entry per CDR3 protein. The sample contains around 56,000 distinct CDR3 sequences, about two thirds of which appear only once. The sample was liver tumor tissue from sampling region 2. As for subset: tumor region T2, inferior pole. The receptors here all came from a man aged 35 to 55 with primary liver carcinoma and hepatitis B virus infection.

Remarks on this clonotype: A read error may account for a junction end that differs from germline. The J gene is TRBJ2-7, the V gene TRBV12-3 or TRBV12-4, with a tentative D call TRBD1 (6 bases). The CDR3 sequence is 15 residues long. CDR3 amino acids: CTSSMGTRGSYERYF. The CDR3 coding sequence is TGTACCAGCAGTATGGGGACAAGGGGGTCCTACGAGCGGTACTTC.

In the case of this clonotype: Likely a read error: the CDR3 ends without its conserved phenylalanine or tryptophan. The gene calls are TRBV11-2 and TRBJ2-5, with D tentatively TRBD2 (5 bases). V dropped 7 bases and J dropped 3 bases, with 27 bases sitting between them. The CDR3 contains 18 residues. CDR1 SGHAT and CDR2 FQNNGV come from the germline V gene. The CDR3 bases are TGTGCCAGCAATTTAGCGAGGCTAGCCCTGGGAAAAGAAGAGACCCAGTACTTA. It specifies CASNLARLALGKEETQYL.

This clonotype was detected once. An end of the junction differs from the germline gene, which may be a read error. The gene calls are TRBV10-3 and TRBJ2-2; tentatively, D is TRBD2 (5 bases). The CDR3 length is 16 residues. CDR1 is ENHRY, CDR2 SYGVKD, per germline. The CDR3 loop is CAISWALSTNTGELLF. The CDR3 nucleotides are TGTGCCATCAGCTGGGCCCTCTCTACTAACACCGGGGAACTGTTATTT.

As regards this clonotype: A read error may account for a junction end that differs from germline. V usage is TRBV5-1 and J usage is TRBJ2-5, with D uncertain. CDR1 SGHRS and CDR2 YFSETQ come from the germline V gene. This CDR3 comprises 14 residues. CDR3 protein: CASSLRTAQETQYF. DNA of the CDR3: TGCGCCAGCAGCCTTAGGACGGCTCAAGAGACACAGTACTTC.